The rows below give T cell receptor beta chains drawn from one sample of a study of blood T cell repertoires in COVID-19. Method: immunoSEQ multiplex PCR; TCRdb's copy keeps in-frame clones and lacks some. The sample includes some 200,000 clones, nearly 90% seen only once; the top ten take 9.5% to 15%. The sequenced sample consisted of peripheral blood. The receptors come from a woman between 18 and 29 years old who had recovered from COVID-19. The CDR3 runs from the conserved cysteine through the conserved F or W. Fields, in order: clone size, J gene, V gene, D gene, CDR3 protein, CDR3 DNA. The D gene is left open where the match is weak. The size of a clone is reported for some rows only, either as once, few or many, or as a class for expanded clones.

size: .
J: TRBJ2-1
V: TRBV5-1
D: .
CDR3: CASRPRGPRSYNEQFF
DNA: TGCGCCAGCCGTCCTAGAGGCCCCAGATCCTACAATGAGCAGTTCTTC

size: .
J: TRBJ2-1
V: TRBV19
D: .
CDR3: CASSIGAYSEGEQFF
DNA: TGTGCCAGTAGTATAGGTGCCTACAGCGAGGGTGAGCAGTTCTTC

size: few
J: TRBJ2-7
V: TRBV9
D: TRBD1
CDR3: CASSPRTGMSSYEQYF
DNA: TGTGCCAGCAGCCCAAGGACAGGGATGAGCTCCTACGAGCAGTACTTC

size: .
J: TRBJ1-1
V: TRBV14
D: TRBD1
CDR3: CASSQYPQTGLDTEAFF
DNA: TGTGCCAGCAGCCAATACCCCCAGACAGGGTTGGACACTGAAGCTTTCTTT

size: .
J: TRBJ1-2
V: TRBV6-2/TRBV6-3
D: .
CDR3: CASSYTQGGFYGYTF
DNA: TGTGCCAGCAGTTACACTCAGGGCGGATTCTATGGCTACACCTTC

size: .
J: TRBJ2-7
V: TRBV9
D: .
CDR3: CASSVQGNGEQYF
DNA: TGTGCCAGCAGCGTCCAGGGAAATGGCGAGCAGTACTTC

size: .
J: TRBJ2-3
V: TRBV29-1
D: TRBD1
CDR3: CSVDQGAGTDTQYF
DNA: TGCAGCGTTGATCAGGGGGCGGGCACAGATACGCAGTATTTT

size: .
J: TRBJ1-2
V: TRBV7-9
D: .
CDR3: CASSFDSNKNYGYTF
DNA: TGTGCCAGCAGCTTCGACAGCAATAAGAACTATGGCTACACCTTC

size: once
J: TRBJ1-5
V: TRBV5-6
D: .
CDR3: CASSQGLHNQPQHF
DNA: TGTGCCAGCAGCCAAGGACTGCACAATCAGCCCCAGCATTTT

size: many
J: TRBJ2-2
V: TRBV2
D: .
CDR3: CASTLIADGELFF
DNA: TGTGCCAGCACTCTAATAGCGGACGGGGAGCTGTTTTTT

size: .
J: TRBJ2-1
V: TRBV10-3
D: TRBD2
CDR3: CASEEAGGRVEQFF
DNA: TGTGCCTCGGAGGAAGCGGGAGGGCGGGTTGAGCAGTTCTTC

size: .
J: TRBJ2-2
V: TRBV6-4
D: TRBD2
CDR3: CASAPAGVVTGELFF
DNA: TGTGCCAGCGCTCCGGCGGGAGTCGTGACCGGGGAGCTGTTTTTT